Presented here are 3 T cell receptor beta chains from one specimen sequenced in a study of T cell responses to AZD1222 COVID-19 vaccine. Produced via immunoSEQ multiplex PCR; TCRdb's table is partial and in-frame only. The sample shows 250,000 to 300,000 clones, roughly 93% of them seen only once. This specimen was peripheral blood, taken 28 days after the second AZD1222 dose. These receptors came from an adult who received the AZD1222 COVID-19 vaccine.

The rearrangement uses TRBV28 and TRBJ1-5; D perhaps matches TRBD1 (6 bases). The germline V gene encodes CDR1 MDHEN and CDR2 SYDVKM. Trimming pared 4 bases from V and 6 bases from J, leaving 13 bases between. The CDR3 is made up of 14 amino acids. This chain's CDR3 is CASSSSGGRQPQHF. In DNA form, the CDR3 reads TGTGCCAGCAGTTCCAGTGGGGGGCGTCAGCCCCAGCATTTT. The full variable domain, completed using reference TRBV28 and TRBJ1-5, is DVKVTQSSRYLVKRTGEKVFLECVQDMDHENMFWYRQDPGLGLRLIYFSYDVKMKEKGDIPEGYSVSREKKERFSLILESASTNQTSMYLCASSSSGGRQPQHFGDGTRLSIL.

The V and J genes are TRBV19 and TRBJ1-1, with a tentative D call TRBD1 (5 bases). This CDR3 spans 14 amino acids. The V end lost 3 bases, the J end lost 3 bases, and 11 bases lay between the germline ends. CDR1 and CDR2 (germline): LNHDA, SQIVND (reference sequence). CDR3 loop: CASSISGGDTEAFF. The CDR3 DNA is TGTGCCAGTAGTATTTCCGGGGGTGACACTGAAGCTTTCTTT.

The gene calls are TRBV12-3 or TRBV12-4 and TRBJ1-2, with D maybe TRBD1 (6 bases). This CDR3 is built from 13 residues. V lost 0 bases, J lost 4 bases, and 6 bases lay in between. The CDR3 loop is CASSLAQGYGYTF. The CDR3 DNA is TGTGCCAGCAGTTTAGCACAGGGCTATGGCTACACCTTC.